The 19 T cell receptor beta chains in this list originate from one sample, sequenced in a study of cytomegalovirus exposure and HLA in healthy donors. Data came from immunoSEQ multiplex PCR; TCRdb stores just in-frame clones and leaves some out. The sample has about 180,000 clones; 85% are singletons. The specimen sequenced was PBMCs. The receptors originated from a man aged 18-30 years in good health and CMV-seropositive.

The chain couples TRBV7-9 to TRBJ2-1; TRBD2 aligns across 7 bases. Unmatched junction bases numbered 15, after V lost 5 bases and J lost 8 bases. Germline lookup yields CDR1 SEHNR and CDR2 FQNEAQ (reference sequence). CDR3 length: 16 residues. The CDR3 DNA follows: TGTGCCAGCAGCCCGTATCTAGCGGTCGGCGTCGATGAGCAGTTCTTC. The encoded protein is CASSPYLAVGVDEQFF.

This clone was recorded a few times. This chain connects TRBV18 to TRBJ1-6; 11 bases agree with TRBD1. Germline V gives CDR1 KGHSH, CDR2 LQKENI. V dropped 5 bases and J dropped 9; count of bases not matched to a gene: 9. The CDR3 spans 16 residues. The CDR3 bases are TGTGCCAGCTCAACTGGGACAGGGGGAAGTCTTTCACCCCTCCACTTT. Residues: CASSTGTGGSLSPLHF.

The chain uses TRBV30 and TRBJ2-1, with D unresolved. This CDR3 has 13 residues. Germline CDR1 is GTSNPN and CDR2 is SVGIG (reference sequence). Trimming removed 0 bases from V and 8 bases from J, with 11 bases in between. CDR3 nucleotides: TGTGCCTGGAGTGTTGGGCCTCCCCATGAGCAGTTCTTC. Its protein is CAWSVGPPHEQFF.

The CDR3 loop is CASSLRGRGDGELFF. CDR3 DNA: TGTGCCAGCAGCTTGAGGGGCCGCGGTGACGGGGAGCTGTTTTTT. V usage is TRBV5-8 and J usage is TRBJ2-2, with a weak D call TRBD1 (5 bases). Trimming took off 1 base at V and 7 bases at J, with 14 bases between the two ends. The germline V gene encodes CDR1 SGHTS and CDR2 YDEGEE. The CDR3 length is 15 residues.

The V gene is TRBV9, the J gene TRBJ2-7, with a weak D call TRBD2 (5 bases). CDR1 SGDLS and CDR2 YYNGEE come from the germline V gene. The CDR3 loop spans 14 amino acids. V lost 4 bases and J lost 3, with 14 bases in between. The DNA of the CDR3 is TGTGCCAGCAGCCGAGGGCAGGTTAACTACGAGCAGTACTTC. Translation: CASSRGQVNYEQYF. The full variable domain, rest sourced from reference TRBV9 and TRBJ2-7, is DSGVTQTPKHLITATGQRVTLRCSPRSGDLSVYWYQQSLDQGLQFLIQYYNGEERAKGNILERFSAQQFPDLHSELNLSSLELGDSALYFCASSRGQVNYEQYFGPGTRLTVT.

The chain is built from TRBV5-8 and TRBJ1-5, with D tentatively TRBD1 (6 bases). The CDR3 consists of 17 residues. Germline assignment: CDR1 SGHTS and CDR2 YDEGEE. Between the trimmed V and J ends, which lost 0 bases and 0 bases, there was a span of 13 bases. CDR3 loop: CASSLEQGSYSNQPQHF. The CDR3 DNA is TGTGCCAGCAGCTTGGAGCAGGGGTCCTATAGCAATCAGCCCCAGCATTTT.

This chain joins TRBV7-3 and TRBJ2-2; 8 positions match TRBD1. Trimming cost V 5 bases and J 5 bases; bases outside gene matches: 7. The CDR3 runs to 15 residues. CDR1 is SGHTA and CDR2 is FQGTGA in the germline V gene. The chain's CDR3 is CASSPSGGDTGELFF. Written as DNA, the CDR3 is TGTGCCAGCAGCCCCTCAGGGGGCGATACCGGGGAGCTGTTTTTT. Looking up the rest from reference TRBV7-3 and TRBJ2-2 gives the full variable domain: GAGVSQTPSNKVTEKGKYVELRCDPISGHTALYWYRQSLGQGPEFLIYFQGTGAADDSGLPNDRFFAVRPEGSVSTLKIQRTERGDSAVYLCASSPSGGDTGELFFGEGSRLTVL.

This clone was picked up a small number of times. For the CDR3, the DNA is TGTGCCAGTAGTTTCTCGGGGGGTTCCTACAATGAGCAGTTCTTC. Translated, it gives CASSFSGGSYNEQFF. The chain is built from TRBV19 and TRBJ2-1, with 7 positions matching TRBD2. The trim removed 5 bases at V and 1 base at J, leaving 5 bases unmatched. The CDR3 runs to 15 residues. CDR1 LNHDA and CDR2 SQIVND come from the germline V gene (reference sequence).

The rearrangement uses TRBV9 and TRBJ1-2; D perhaps matches TRBD1 (5 bases). Germline CDR1 is SGDLS and CDR2 is YYNGEE. The CDR3 runs to 16 residues. Trimming left V 0 bases short and J 0 bases short, with 12 bases between. The CDR3 DNA is TGTGCCAGCAGCGTAGATCAGGGAGGCACTAACTATGGCTACACCTTC. It specifies CASSVDQGGTNYGYTF.

V usage is TRBV5-4 and J usage is TRBJ2-7, with 11 bases lining up with TRBD2. V lost 4 bases and J lost 3; bases outside the gene matches: 6. This CDR3 has 15 amino acids. Germline CDR1 reads SGHNT; CDR2 reads YYREEE (reference sequence). CDR3 nucleotides: TGTGCCAGCAGCCCGGGACTAGCGGAGATCTACGAGCAGTACTTC. Its protein is CASSPGLAEIYEQYF. Together with reference TRBV5-4 and TRBJ2-7, the CDR3 gives the full variable domain: ETGVTQSPTHLIKTRGQQVTLRCSSQSGHNTVSWYQQALGQGPQFIFQYYREEENGRGNFPPRFSGLQFPNYSSELNVNALELDDSALYLCASSPGLAEIYEQYFGPGTRLTVT.

This clone has a single count. The gene calls are TRBV2 and TRBJ2-2, with D tentatively TRBD1 (6 bases). The CDR3 is made up of 15 amino acids. V was clipped by 6 bases and J by 2 bases, with 13 bases between them. Germline CDR1 is SNHLY and CDR2 is FYNNEI. CDR3: CASSSMGQNTGELFF. CDR3 DNA: TGTGCCAGCAGCTCAATGGGACAAAACACCGGGGAGCTGTTTTTT. The variable domain in full, completed from reference TRBV2 and TRBJ2-2, reads EPEVTQTPSHQVTQMGQEVILRCVPISNHLYFYWYRQILGQKVEFLVSFYNNEISEKSEIFDDQFSVERPDGSNFTLKIRSTKLEDSAMYFCASSSMGQNTGELFFGEGSRLTVL.

The sample holds one count of this clone. The chain is built from TRBV2 and TRBJ2-3, with 12 bases fitting TRBD2. The V gene's germline CDR1 is SNHLY and CDR2 FYNNEI. CDR3 size: 15 residues. V was clipped by 3 bases and J by 5 bases; unmatched bases: 3. The CDR3 DNA reads as TGTGCCAGCAGTGATCAGGGACTAGCGGGAGATACGCAGTATTTT. It is translated as CASSDQGLAGDTQYF.

This chain connects TRBV28 to TRBJ1-2; the match to TRBD1 covers 8 bases. The germline CDR1 and CDR2 sequences are MDHEN and SYDVKM. This CDR3 comprises 15 residues. The ends lost 2 bases at V and 4 bases at J; junction bases unmatched: 6. The CDR3 reads CASSLAGGGAYGYTF. The CDR3 DNA sequence: TGTGCCAGCAGTTTAGCAGGGGGCGGGGCCTATGGCTACACCTTC.

The gene calls are TRBV30 and TRBJ1-5; D is uncertain. This CDR3 is 13 amino acids long. Trimming took 1 base from V and 3 from J, leaving 7 bases between them. Looked up from germline, CDR1 is GTSNPN and CDR2 is SVGIG (reference sequence). The CDR3 bases are TGTGCCTGGAGTGACACCTTCAATCAGCCCCAGCATTTT. Its translation: CAWSDTFNQPQHF.

The chain employs TRBV5-1 and TRBJ2-1; D gene unclear. This CDR3 has 14 residues. CDR1 and CDR2 (germline): SGHRS, YFSETQ. The V end was cut by 0 bases, the J end by 6 bases, with 10 bases between. CDR3: CASSLGAVSNEQFF. For the CDR3, the DNA is TGCGCCAGCAGCTTGGGGGCTGTGAGCAATGAGCAGTTCTTC.

The gene calls are TRBV6-5 and TRBJ2-1, with 8 bases aligning to TRBD2. Losses at the gene ends were 6 bases for V and 10 bases for J; bases not matched to a gene: 8. CDR1 MNHEY and CDR2 SVGAGI come from the germline V gene. This CDR3 is built from 13 residues. CDR3 coding DNA: TGTGCCAGCAGCGGGGGGGCGTATAGCGAGCAGTTCTTC. Amino acids: CASSGGAYSEQFF.

V gene TRBV7-3 combines with J gene TRBJ1-1; D is undetermined. This CDR3 has 13 residues. Germline CDR1 SGHTA, CDR2 FQGTGA. Trimming stripped 1 base from V and 5 bases from J, with 8 bases between. CDR3 residues: CASSLRMETEAFF. In DNA, the CDR3 is TGTGCCAGCAGCTTAAGGATGGAGACTGAAGCTTTCTTT.

This chain links TRBV28 with TRBJ1-2; the match to TRBD1 covers 9 bases. Germline values: CDR1 MDHEN, CDR2 SYDVKM. The CDR3 loop spans 15 amino acids. V shed 7 bases and J 5 bases; nucleotides not matched to a gene: 11. CDR3 in DNA: TGTGCCAGCATAGTATCCGGACAGGGGCCGTATGGCTACACCTTC. Translation: CASIVSGQGPYGYTF.

A note on this clone: Other nucleotide sequences from this sample produce the same CDR3. V usage is TRBV28 and J usage is TRBJ1-2, with D possibly matching TRBD1 (5 bases). V shed 6 bases and J shed 4 bases, with 9 bases lying between them. Germline CDR1 MDHEN, CDR2 SYDVKM. The CDR3 sequence is 12 residues long. The CDR3 spells CASSRGGYGYTF. Here the CDR3 DNA reads TGTGCCAGCAGCCGCGGGGGCTATGGCTACACCTTC.